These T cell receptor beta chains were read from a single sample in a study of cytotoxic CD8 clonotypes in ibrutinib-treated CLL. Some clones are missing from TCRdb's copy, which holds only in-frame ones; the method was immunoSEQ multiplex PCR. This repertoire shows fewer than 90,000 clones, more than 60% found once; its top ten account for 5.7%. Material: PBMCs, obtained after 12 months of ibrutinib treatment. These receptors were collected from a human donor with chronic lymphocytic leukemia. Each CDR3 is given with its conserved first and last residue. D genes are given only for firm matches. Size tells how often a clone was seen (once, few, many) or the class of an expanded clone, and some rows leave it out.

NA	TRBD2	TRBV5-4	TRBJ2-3	CASSLPRLAGTDTQYF	TGTGCCAGCAGCTTGCCCAGACTAGCGGGCACAGATACGCAGTATTTT
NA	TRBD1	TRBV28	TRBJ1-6	CASSRTGSSYNSPLHF	TGTGCCAGCAGCCGGACAGGGAGCTCCTATAATTCACCCCTCCACTTT
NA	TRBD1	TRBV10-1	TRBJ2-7	CASSESSRGEQYF	TGCGCCAGCAGTGAGTCCAGCAGGGGGGAGCAGTACTTC
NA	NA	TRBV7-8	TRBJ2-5	CASSLGIQETQYF	TGTGCCAGCAGCTTAGGGATCCAAGAGACCCAGTACTTC
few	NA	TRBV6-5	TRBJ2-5	CASMGFQETQYF	TGTGCCAGCATGGGTTTTCAAGAGACCCAGTACTTC
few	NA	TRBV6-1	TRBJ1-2	CASSLQINYGYTF	TGTGCCAGCAGTTTACAGATTAACTATGGCTACACCTTC
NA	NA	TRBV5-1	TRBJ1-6	CASSFSGVNGRIPLHF	TGCGCCAGCAGCTTTAGCGGAGTTAATGGCCGAATACCCCTCCACTTT
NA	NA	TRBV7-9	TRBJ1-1	CASSPRLGTEAFF	TGTGCCAGCAGCCCGCGTTTGGGCACTGAAGCTTTCTTT
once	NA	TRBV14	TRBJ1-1	CASSQESITEAFF	TGTGCCAGCAGCCAAGAAAGTATAACTGAAGCTTTCTTT
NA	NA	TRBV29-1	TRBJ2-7	CSVGWRSSYEQYF	TGCAGCGTTGGATGGAGATCATCATACGAGCAGTACTTC
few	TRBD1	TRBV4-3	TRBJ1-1	CASSQDRGDRGVF	TGCGCCAGCAGCCAAGATAGGGGGGACAGGGGGGTCTTT
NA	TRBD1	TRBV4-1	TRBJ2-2	CASNRDRVTGELFF	TGCGCCAGCAACCGGGACAGGGTCACCGGGGAGCTGTTTTTT
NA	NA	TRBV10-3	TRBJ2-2	CAIAPNSGELFF	TGTGCCATCGCTCCCAATTCCGGGGAGCTGTTTTTT
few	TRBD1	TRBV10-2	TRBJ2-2	CASKGQGGGELFF	TGCGCCAGCAAAGGACAGGGTGGCGGGGAGCTGTTTTTT
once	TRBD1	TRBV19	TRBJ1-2	CASSLPQQGGYGYTF	TGTGCCAGTAGTTTACCTCAACAGGGGGGTTATGGCTACACCTTC
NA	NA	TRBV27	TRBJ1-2	CASSFSRGVGRKGYTF	TGTGCCAGCAGTTTTTCCCGCGGGGTGGGGCGCAAAGGCTACACCTTC
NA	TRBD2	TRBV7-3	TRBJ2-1	CASSSQPGLADYNEQFF	TGTGCCAGCAGCTCCCAACCGGGACTAGCGGATTACAATGAGCAGTTCTTC
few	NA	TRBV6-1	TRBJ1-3	CASSEARGNTIYF	TGTGCCAGCAGTGAAGCGCGAGGAAACACCATATATTTT
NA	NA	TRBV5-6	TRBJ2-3	CASSGARAVVDTQYF	TGTGCCAGCAGCGGGGCTAGGGCGGTCGTAGATACGCAGTATTTT
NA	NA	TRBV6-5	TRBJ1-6	CASSYSTAVSPLHF	TGTGCCAGCAGTTACTCGACGGCGGTGTCACCCCTCCACTTT
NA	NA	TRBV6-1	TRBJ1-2	CASSGGYGYTF	TGTGCCAGCAGTGGGGGCTATGGCTACACCTTC
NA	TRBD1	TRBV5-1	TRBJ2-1	CASSPPGQRYNEQFF	TGCGCCAGCAGTCCGCCGGGACAGAGATACAATGAGCAGTTCTTC
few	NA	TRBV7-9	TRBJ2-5	CASSGWGDNQETQYF	TGTGCCAGCAGCGGGTGGGGGGACAACCAAGAGACCCAGTACTTC
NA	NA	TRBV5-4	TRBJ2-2	CASSFDRGGLTGELFF	TGTGCCAGCAGCTTCGACAGGGGAGGGTTAACCGGGGAGCTGTTTTTT
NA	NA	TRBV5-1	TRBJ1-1	CASSFAVNTEAFF	TGCGCCAGCAGCTTTGCGGTGAACACTGAAGCTTTCTTT
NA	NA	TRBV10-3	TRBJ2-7	CAISFGHYDYEQYF	TGTGCCATCAGCTTCGGACACTACGACTACGAGCAGTACTTC
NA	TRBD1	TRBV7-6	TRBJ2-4	CASSSPGQGNIQYF	TGTGCCAGCAGCTCACCGGGACAGGGGAACATTCAGTACTTC
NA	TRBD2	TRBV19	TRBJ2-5	CASSIDTSGDLQETQYF	TGTGCCAGTAGTATAGATACTAGCGGAGACCTCCAAGAGACCCAGTACTTC